This passage covers 8 T cell receptor beta chains from one sample sequenced in a study of blood T cell repertoires in COVID-19. The protocol was immunoSEQ multiplex PCR, while the TCRdb copy is restricted to in-frame clones and leaves out a portion. The top ten clones hold about 12% of a sample with roughly 5,600 clones, around 85% of them seen once. The material sequenced was peripheral blood. Receptors were obtained from a human donor in a cohort sampled during active COVID-19.

The CDR3 DNA is TGCGCCAGCAGCGCGACCCCTGGGGGGCAAGAGACCCAGTACTTC. It encodes CASSATPGGQETQYF. This chain uses TRBV5-1 with TRBJ2-5; maybe TRBD2 (6 bases). V lost 4 bases to trimming and J lost 2 bases, with 15 bases between them. Germline CDR1 and CDR2: SGHRS and YFSETQ. The CDR3 has 15 amino acids.

CDR3 in DNA: TGTGCCAGCCGGGGGGGAGGGGCTAACTATGGCTACACCTTC. Its translation is CASRGGGANYGYTF. V gene TRBV28 combines with J gene TRBJ1-2, with a weak D call TRBD1 (5 bases). V dropped 8 bases and J dropped 0 bases, with 13 bases sitting between them. This CDR3 is built from 14 residues. Germline loops: CDR1 MDHEN, CDR2 SYDVKM.

This clone was found a few times. The chain combines TRBV4-3 with TRBJ2-2, with TRBD2 matching 10 bases. The CDR3 sequence is 19 residues long. In germline, CDR1 is LGHNA, CDR2 YSLEER. Trimming took 1 base from V and 0 from J; bases not matched to a gene: 8. The CDR3 protein is CASSQAFGTSGTNTGELFF. CDR3 coding DNA: TGCGCCAGCAGCCAAGCATTTGGAACTAGCGGGACGAACACCGGGGAGCTGTTTTTT.

This rearrangement joins TRBV28 to TRBJ1-4, with D perhaps TRBD1 (5 bases). Germline values: CDR1 MDHEN, CDR2 SYDVKM. The CDR3 is 13 residues long. V lost 6 bases to trimming and J lost 8 bases, with 13 bases between them. Here the CDR3 DNA reads TGTGCCAGCAGGGGGCAGGGAGGAGAAAAACTGTTTTTT. This encodes CASRGQGGEKLFF.

The chain links TRBV27 to TRBJ2-3; TRBD2 matches at 7 bases. Germline CDR1 reads MNHEY; CDR2 reads SMNVEV (reference sequence). V trimming: 8 bases; J trimming: 7 bases; junction bases outside the gene matches: 15. The CDR3 spans 15 residues. The CDR3: CASRPPGTTLNTQYF. The DNA for the CDR3 is TGTGCCAGCCGTCCCCCCGGGACTACCTTGAATACGCAGTATTTT.

This clone was observed a handful of times. The chain uses TRBV19 and TRBJ2-2, with D maybe TRBD2 (6 bases). The germline gives CDR1 LNHDA, CDR2 SQIVND (reference sequence). The V gene lost 10 bases and the J gene lost 6 bases, with 15 bases spanning the gap. The CDR3 loop spans 13 amino acids. In DNA, the CDR3 is TGTGCCACCACGACTAGGTCTTCCGGGGAGCTGTTTTTT. Residues: CATTTRSSGELFF. Together with reference TRBV19 and TRBJ2-2, the CDR3 gives the full variable domain: DGGITQSPKYLFRKEGQNVTLSCEQNLNHDAMYWYRQDPGQGLRLIYYSQIVNDFQKGDIAEGYSVSREKKESFPLTVTSAQKNPTAFYLCATTTRSSGELFFGEGSRLTVL.

This chain joins TRBV3-1 (or the pseudogene TRBV3-2) and TRBJ1-3; no clear D. From germline, CDR1 is LGHDT and CDR2 YNNKEL (reference sequence). V lost 8 bases and J 2 bases, leaving 10 bases between the germline ends. There are 13 residues in the CDR3. In DNA, the CDR3 is TGTGCCAGCGCCCCCCTAACTGGAAACACCATATATTTT. It yields the protein CASAPLTGNTIYF.

This clone was seen only once. This chain joins TRBV10-1 and TRBJ2-3; 7 bases agree with TRBD1. The CDR3 covers 15 residues. Germline V gives CDR1 WNHNN, CDR2 SYGVQD (reference sequence). With V trimmed by 3 bases and J by 6 bases, 9 bases remained unmatched. The chain's CDR3 is CASSDSGGRGDTQYF. The CDR3 bases are TGCGCCAGCAGTGACTCAGGGGGTCGAGGGGATACGCAGTATTTT.